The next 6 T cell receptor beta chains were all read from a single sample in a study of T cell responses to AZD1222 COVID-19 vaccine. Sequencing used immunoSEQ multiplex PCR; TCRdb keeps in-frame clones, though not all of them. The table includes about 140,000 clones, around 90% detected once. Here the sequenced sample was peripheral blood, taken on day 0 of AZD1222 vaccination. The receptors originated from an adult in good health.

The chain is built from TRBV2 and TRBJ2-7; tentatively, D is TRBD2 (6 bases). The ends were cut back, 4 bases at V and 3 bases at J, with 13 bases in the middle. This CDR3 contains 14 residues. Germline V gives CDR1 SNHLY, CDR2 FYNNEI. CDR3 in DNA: TGTGCCAGCAGTGCGGGGCGGGACTTCTACGAGCAGTACTTC. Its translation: CASSAGRDFYEQYF.

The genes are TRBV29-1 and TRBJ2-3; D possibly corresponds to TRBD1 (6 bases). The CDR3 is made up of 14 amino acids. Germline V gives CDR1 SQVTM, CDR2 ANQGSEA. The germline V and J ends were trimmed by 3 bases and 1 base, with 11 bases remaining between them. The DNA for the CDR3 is TGCAGCGTTGACCCAGGGGTCGGCACAGATACGCAGTATTTT. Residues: CSVDPGVGTDTQYF.

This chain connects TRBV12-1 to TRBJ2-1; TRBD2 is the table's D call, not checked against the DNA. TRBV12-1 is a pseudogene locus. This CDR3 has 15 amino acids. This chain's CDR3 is CASTNSGEFYNEQFF. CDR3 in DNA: TGTGCCAGCACAAATAGCGGGGAGTTTTACAATGAGCAGTTCTTC.

The CDR3 DNA follows: TGTGCCAGCGGACACCGGGACAAGAACACTGAAGCTTTCTTT. Amino acid sequence: CASGHRDKNTEAFF. This chain links TRBV7-2 with TRBJ1-1, with D perhaps TRBD1 (6 bases). Germline CDR1 and CDR2: SGHTA and FQGNSA. This CDR3 spans 14 amino acids. V was shortened by 8 bases and J by 1 base, with 14 bases between the two germline ends.

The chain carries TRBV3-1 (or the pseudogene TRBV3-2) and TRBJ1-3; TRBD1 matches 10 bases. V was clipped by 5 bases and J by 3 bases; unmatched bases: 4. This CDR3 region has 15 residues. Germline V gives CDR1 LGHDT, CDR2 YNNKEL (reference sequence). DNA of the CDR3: TGTGCCAGCAGCAAAAGGACAGGGGGTGGAAACACCATATATTTT. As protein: CASSKRTGGGNTIYF.

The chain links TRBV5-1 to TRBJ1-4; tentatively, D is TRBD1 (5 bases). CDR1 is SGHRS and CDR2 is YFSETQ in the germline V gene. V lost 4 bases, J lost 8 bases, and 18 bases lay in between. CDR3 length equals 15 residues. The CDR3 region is CASSAGTAVMEKLFF. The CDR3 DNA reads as TGCGCCAGCAGCGCGGGGACGGCAGTGATGGAAAAACTGTTTTTT.